This passage covers 21 T cell receptor beta chains from one sample sequenced in a study of T cells in Graves' hyperthyroidism and ophthalmopathy. RNA transcripts gave rise to amplified TCR beta CDR3 regions. First-round RT-PCR of the TCR CDR3 relied on the HTBI primer set. TCRdb reanalysed the multiplex PCR reads using MiXCR and keeps one entry per CDR3 protein. The sample lists more than 550,000 distinct CDR3 sequences, about 45% occurring once. Sequenced input: peripheral blood or thyroid tissue (not recorded which). These receptors originate from an adult man with Graves' disease, either hyperthyroidism or ophthalmopathy (not recorded which).

This rearrangement joins TRBV7-9 to TRBJ1-1; the match to TRBD1 covers 9 bases. The CDR3 is made up of 15 amino acids. With 7 bases clipped from V and 1 base from J, the junction kept 7 bases outside the gene matches. CDR1 is SEHNR, CDR2 FQNEAQ, per germline (reference sequence). CDR3 amino acids: CASTLTGGWNTEAFF. For the CDR3, the DNA is TGTGCCAGCACCTTGACAGGGGGGTGGAACACTGAAGCTTTCTTT.

Note on this clonotype: No DNA is shown, since the ends of the CDR3 on it are uncertain; the CDR3 is the one TCRdb lists. The V call is TRBV29-1, the J call TRBJ2-6; the table's D call, TRBD1, was not checked against the DNA. The CDR3 numbers 12 amino acids, ends counted. Looked up from germline, CDR1 is SQVTM and CDR2 is ANQGSEA. CDR3 residues: CSVDVGTGTEAF.

This clonotype was detected only a few times. CDR3: CSVERDRPYEQYF. The CDR3 DNA sequence: TGCAGCGTTGAGAGGGACAGACCTTACGAGCAGTACTTC. The rearrangement links TRBV29-1 to TRBJ2-7; 7 bases are shared with TRBD1. Germline values: CDR1 SQVTM, CDR2 ANQGSEA. The CDR3 runs 13 residues. With V trimmed by 3 bases and J by 4 bases, 6 bases remained unmatched.

This clonotype was counted ten times or more. CDR3 protein: CASSWGPQGQETQYF. DNA for the CDR3: TGTGCCAGCAGCTGGGGGCCACAGGGACAAGAGACCCAGTACTTC. V is TRBV7-2 and J is TRBJ2-5; D possibly corresponds to TRBD1 (6 bases). The CDR3 runs 15 residues. The V and J ends lost 4 bases and 2 bases respectively, with 14 bases between them. CDR1 is SGHTA and CDR2 is FQGNSA in the germline V gene. The whole variable domain, remainder taken from reference TRBV7-2 and TRBJ2-5, is GAGVSQSPSNKVTEKGKDVELRCDPISGHTALYWYRQSLGQGLEFLIYFQGNSAPDKSGLPSDRFSAERTGGSVSTLTIQRTQQEDSAVYLCASSWGPQGQETQYFGPGTRLLVL.

V is TRBV5-1 and J is TRBJ2-5; 12 nucleotides agree with TRBD2. Germline CDR1 SGHRS, CDR2 YFSETQ. The CDR3 length is 15 residues. Losses at the gene ends were 7 bases for V and 1 base for J; bases not matched to a gene: 5. The CDR3 protein is CASSRTSGAQETQYF. CDR3 coding DNA: TGCGCCAGCTCAAGGACTAGCGGGGCCCAAGAGACCCAGTACTTC.

The J gene is TRBJ1-1, the V gene TRBV20-1; D is uncertain. CDR1 is DFQATT, CDR2 SNEGSKA, per germline (reference sequence). V gave up 2 bases and J gave up 11 bases, with 12 bases separating them. The CDR3 is 11 amino acids. The CDR3 reads CSARLIPGAFF. The CDR3 bases are TGCAGTGCTAGATTAATCCCCGGGGCTTTCTTT.

This clonotype came up a few times. The V call is TRBV15, the J call TRBJ2-3, with a tentative D call TRBD2 (6 bases). V lost 5 bases and J lost 2, with 17 bases in between. The CDR3 has 16 amino acids. Germline CDR1 reads LNHNV; CDR2 reads YYDKDF (reference sequence). In DNA form, the CDR3 reads TGTGCCACCAGCGGAGGCTTTAGCGGCCTCACAGATACGCAGTATTTT. Its protein is CATSGGFSGLTDTQYF.

This clonotype was observed at least ten times. This chain joins TRBV7-9 and TRBJ2-5; D gene uncertain. The germline gives CDR1 SEHNR, CDR2 FQNEAQ (reference sequence). V gave up 3 bases and J gave up 2 bases, with 13 bases separating them. CDR3 length equals 15 residues. CDR3 nucleotide sequence: TGTGCCAGCAGCTTCCAAACTGAACCTCAAGAGACCCAGTACTTC. Amino acids: CASSFQTEPQETQYF.

The V gene is TRBV27, the J gene TRBJ1-5, with D unresolved. Germline-derived CDR1 and CDR2 are MNHEY and SMNVEV (reference sequence). V lost 5 bases and J lost 4, with 9 bases in between. CDR3 length equals 13 residues. The CDR3 sequence: CASSDQINQPQHF. DNA of the CDR3: TGTGCCAGCAGTGATCAGATAAATCAGCCCCAGCATTTT.

The chain recombines TRBV29-1 with TRBJ1-1, with a tentative D call TRBD1 (5 bases). The V gene's germline CDR1 is SQVTM and CDR2 ANQGSEA. CDR3 length equals 11 residues. Here the CDR3 reads CSSVGLTEAFF. As DNA, the CDR3 is TGCAGTTCGGTGGGGCTCACTGAAGCTTTCTTT.

This clonotype was seen only once. This rearrangement joins TRBV20-1 to TRBJ2-7; 8 bases agree with TRBD2. Per germline, CDR1 DFQATT and CDR2 SNEGSKA (reference sequence). The CDR3 sequence is 16 residues long. V lost 3 bases to trimming and J lost 6 bases; unmatched junction nucleotides: 16. The CDR3 coding sequence is TGCAGTGCTAGTACCCCCGGGACTAGTGGTGTAGGCGAGCAGTACTTC. It yields the protein CSASTPGTSGVGEQYF.

The rearrangement uses TRBV20-1 and TRBJ2-2; D is undetermined. This CDR3 is 13 amino acids long. V gave up 4 bases and J gave up 2 bases, with 8 bases separating them. CDR1 is DFQATT and CDR2 is SNEGSKA in the germline V gene (reference sequence). CDR3 sequence reads: CSAMRLNTGELFF. The CDR3 DNA reads TGCAGTGCTATGAGACTTAACACCGGGGAGCTGTTTTTT.

The table lists this clonotype with many counts. This sequence joins TRBV24-1 and TRBJ1-5, with 8 bases aligning to TRBD1. CDR1 is KGHDR and CDR2 is SFDVKD in the germline V gene. V gave up 7 bases and J gave up 0 bases; unmatched junction bases: 4. The CDR3 loop spans 15 amino acids. The CDR3 DNA follows: TGTGCCACCAGCCCGACAGGGGATAGCAATCAGCCCCAGCATTTT. The encoded protein is CATSPTGDSNQPQHF.

Note on this clonotype: One end of the junction fails to match germline, which may point to a read error. The genes are TRBV2 and TRBJ2-7; D might be TRBD1 or TRBD2, each matching 5 bases. This CDR3 contains 13 residues. Germline V CDR1 and CDR2: SNHLY, FYNNEI. CDR3 nucleotide sequence: TGTGCCAGCAGTGACGCCGTCCGGGGCGAGCGGTACTTC. It specifies CASSDAVRGERYF.

This clonotype turned up a few times. The chain employs TRBV9 and TRBJ2-6, with D unclear. CDR1 SGDLS and CDR2 YYNGEE come from the germline V gene. The length of the CDR3 is 18 residues. V was shortened by 3 bases and J by 3 bases, with 19 bases between the two germline ends. CDR3 DNA sequence: TGTGCCAGCAGCGACCGAGGACGGCCCGTCGGTGGGGCCAACGTCCTGACTTTC. Protein product: CASSDRGRPVGGANVLTF. Supplemented by reference TRBV9 and TRBJ2-6, the full variable domain reads DSGVTQTPKHLITATGQRVTLRCSPRSGDLSVYWYQQSLDQGLQFLIQYYNGEERAKGNILERFSAQQFPDLHSELNLSSLELGDSALYFCASSDRGRPVGGANVLTFGAGSRLTVL.

The chain links TRBV7-3 to TRBJ2-6; D gene uncertain. The CDR3 has 14 residues. V was pared by 9 bases and J by 4 bases, with 13 bases between. Per germline, CDR1 SGHTA and CDR2 FQGTGA. The CDR3 bases are TGTGCCAGTGAAGGAAGGCTAGGGGCCAACGTCCTGACTTTC. Translating gives CASEGRLGANVLTF.

In its sample, this clonotype was seen a few times. V is TRBV12-3 or TRBV12-4 and J is TRBJ1-5; TRBD1 might be the D (5 bases). The CDR3 has 15 residues. Trimming stripped 5 bases from V and 0 bases from J, with 11 bases between. The CDR3 DNA sequence: TGTGCCAGCAGTGAGTGGGGGAATAGCAATCAGCCCCAGCATTTT. It specifies CASSEWGNSNQPQHF.

This CDR3 is CASSIGSYNEQFF. The CDR3 DNA follows: TGTGCCAGCAGCATCGGTTCCTACAATGAGCAGTTCTTC. The chain combines TRBV7-2 with TRBJ2-1; D remains unclear. The CDR3 spans 13 residues. Deletions cut 5 bases from V and 1 base from J, with 6 bases between. CDR1 is SGHTA, CDR2 FQGNSA, per germline.

This clonotype was found many times. J is TRBJ1-6 and V is TRBV25-1, with 8 bases fitting TRBD1. Germline CDR1 is MGHDK and CDR2 is SYGVNS. The CDR3 sequence is 15 residues long. J lost 7 bases, V lost 1 base, and 3 bases had no gene match. For the CDR3, the DNA is TGTGCCAGCAGTGAATTCGGACAGGGCAATTCACCCCTCCACTTT. Amino acids: CASSEFGQGNSPLHF.

Concerning this clonotype: One end of the junction fails to match germline, which may point to a read error. The rearrangement links TRBV10-2 to TRBJ1-2, with unresolved D. This CDR3 has 14 amino acids. Germline-derived CDR1 and CDR2 are WSHSY and SAAADI. The CDR3 DNA is TGCGTCAGCAGTGAAGATGGAGGGCCGTATGGCTACACCTTC. Its protein is CVSSEDGGPYGYTF.

The chain is built from TRBV14 and TRBJ1-1; no firm D call. Trimming took off 0 bases at V and 4 bases at J, with 6 bases between the two ends. This CDR3 has 13 residues. Germline-derived CDR1 and CDR2 are SGHDN and FVKESK. As DNA, the CDR3 is TGTGCCAGCAGCCAAGAAATAGTCACTGAAGCTTTCTTT. Translated, it gives CASSQEIVTEAFF.